The rows below give T cell receptor beta chains drawn from one sample of a study of relationships among human T cell subsets. Each CDR3 protein gets one entry after TCRdb re-called the multiplex PCR reads with MiXCR. The repertoire holds 7,000 to 9,500 distinct CDR3 sequences, 50% to 60% seen once, with about 5.7% in the top ten. The material sequenced was memory T cells sorted from blood. The origin of the receptors is a man aged 40-49 years in good health. Each CDR3 is given with its conserved first and last residue. A D gene is named only where the DNA matches it firmly.

d_gene,j_gene,v_gene,CDR3aa
TRBD2,TRBJ2-3,TRBV12-3/TRBV12-4,CASSLRGTSGRFADTQYF
TRBD1,TRBJ1-1,TRBV27,CASPPPGGGNTEAFF
TRBD2,TRBJ2-2,TRBV4-1,CASSSLAGAGELFF
TRBD1,TRBJ1-5,TRBV2,CASSGGQGNQPQHF
TRBD1,TRBJ1-1,TRBV12-3/TRBV12-4,CASSSGQGRHTEAFF
.,TRBJ1-1,TRBV10-3,CAISRPGGNTEAFF
TRBD1,TRBJ2-1,TRBV19,CASSRSTGGRGNEQSF
TRBD2,TRBJ2-7,TRBV11-2,CASSRASGGYEQYF
.,TRBJ2-1,TRBV7-9,CASGGGPYNEQFF
TRBD2,TRBJ2-1,TRBV5-8,CASSLGGRAYNEQFF
.,TRBJ1-5,TRBV20-1,CSATGRRDQPQHF
.,TRBJ2-5,TRBV5-4,CASSRGRASETQYF
TRBD2,TRBJ2-7,TRBV10-3,CASRMTSGSYYEQYF
TRBD1,TRBJ1-4,TRBV29-1,CSVAGTGGGQNEKLFF
TRBD1,TRBJ1-6,TRBV7-9,CASSLQDRAQSPLHF
.,TRBJ2-5,TRBV30,CAWSRETQYF
.,TRBJ1-1,TRBV27,CASSRRQGSTEAFF
.,TRBJ1-1,TRBV11-2,CASSLEVHTEAFF
.,TRBJ1-1,TRBV7-9,CASSSRGNTEAFF
.,TRBJ2-3,TRBV11-2,CASTERRSTDTQYF
TRBD2,TRBJ2-7,TRBV11-2,CASSLELSTGTSIFEQYF
.,TRBJ1-2,TRBV30,CAWRSSEGDYGYTF
TRBD1,TRBJ2-1,TRBV30,CAWRVWDREYNEQFF
.,TRBJ1-2,TRBV4-1,CASSQQATNYGYTF
.,TRBJ2-7,TRBV19,CASSIADRNNEQYF
.,TRBJ2-3,TRBV4-1,CASSQVNLIDTDTQYF
.,TRBJ2-7,TRBV28,CASSLALRGYEQYF
.,TRBJ1-5,TRBV30,CAWTKGAGPQHF
TRBD2,TRBJ2-3,TRBV29-1,CSVSGGADTQYF
.,TRBJ2-3,TRBV12-3/TRBV12-4,CASSGSRSTDTQYF
.,TRBJ1-1,TRBV2,CASMGPRSNTEAFF
.,TRBJ2-3,TRBV6-1,CASSEQDLDTQYF
.,TRBJ1-2,TRBV4-1,CASSQAGTYGYTF
TRBD1,TRBJ2-7,TRBV20-1,CSAPRQGDEQYF
.,TRBJ2-7,TRBV29-1,CSVADSYEQYF
TRBD1,TRBJ1-2,TRBV19,CASRPGQGAPNYGYTF
.,TRBJ2-1,TRBV27,CASSLGEPYNEQFF
.,TRBJ2-7,TRBV28,CASVREHEQYF
.,TRBJ2-1,TRBV29-1,CSAGQGTSGLNEQFF
.,TRBJ2-2,TRBV10-3,CASLANTGELFF
.,TRBJ2-1,TRBV12-3/TRBV12-4,CASSIWVGDNEQFF